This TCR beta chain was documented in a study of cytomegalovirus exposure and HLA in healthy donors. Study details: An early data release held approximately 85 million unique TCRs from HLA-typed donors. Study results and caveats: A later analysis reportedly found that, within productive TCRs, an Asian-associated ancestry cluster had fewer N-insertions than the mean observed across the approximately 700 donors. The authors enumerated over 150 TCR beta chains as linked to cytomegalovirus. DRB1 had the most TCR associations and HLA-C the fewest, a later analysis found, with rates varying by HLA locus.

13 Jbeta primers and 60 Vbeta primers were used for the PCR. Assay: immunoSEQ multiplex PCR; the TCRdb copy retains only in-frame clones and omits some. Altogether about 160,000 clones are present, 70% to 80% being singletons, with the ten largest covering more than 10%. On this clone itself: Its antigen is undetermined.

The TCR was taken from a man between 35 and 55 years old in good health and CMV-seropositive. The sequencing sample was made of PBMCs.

The CDR3 spells CASSVDGTGYQKLFF. As DNA, the CDR3 is TGCGCCAGCAGCGTAGACGGGACAGGGTACCAAAAACTGTTTTTT. The chain links TRBV5-1 to TRBJ1-4; TRBD1 agrees at 9 bases. The J segment lost 9 bases and the V segment lost 4 bases, leaving 10 bases of the junction unmatched. The germline CDR1 and CDR2 sequences are SGHRS and YFSETQ. This CDR3 region has 15 residues.